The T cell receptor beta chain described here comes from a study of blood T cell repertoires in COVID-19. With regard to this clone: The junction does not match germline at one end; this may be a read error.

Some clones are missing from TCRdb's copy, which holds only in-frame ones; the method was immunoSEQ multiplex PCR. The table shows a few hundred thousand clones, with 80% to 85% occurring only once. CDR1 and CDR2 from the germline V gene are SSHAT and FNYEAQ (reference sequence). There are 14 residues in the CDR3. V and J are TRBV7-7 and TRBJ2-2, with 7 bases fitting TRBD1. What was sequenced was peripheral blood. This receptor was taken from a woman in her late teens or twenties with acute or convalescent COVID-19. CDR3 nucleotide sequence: TGTGCTAGCACCTTGACAGGGTGGTCCGGGGAGCTGTTTTTT. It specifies CASTLTGWSGELFF.